The 18 T cell receptor beta chains in this list originate from one sample, sequenced in a study of beta chain features in type 1 diabetes. What was sequenced were expressed TCRB transcripts, since all of the isolated RNA had been reverse transcribed. Some clones are missing from TCRdb's copy, which holds only in-frame ones; the method was immunoSEQ multiplex PCR. The sample contains 310,000 or so clones, about 10% of which appear only once. The specimen sequenced was naive CD4+ T cells from blood. These receptor sequences come from a woman aged 30 to 39 in good health.

The chain couples TRBV20-1 to TRBJ2-7, with D possibly TRBD2 on 6 matching bases. Germline V gene sequence: CDR1 DFQATT, CDR2 SNEGSKA (reference sequence). The CDR3 length is 11 residues. V lost 5 bases to trimming and J lost 6 bases, with 11 bases between them. This chain's CDR3 is CSASAGSEQYF. Here the CDR3 DNA reads TGCAGTGCTTCGGCGGGGAGCGAGCAGTACTTC.

This clone has only a few counts. The J gene is TRBJ2-6, the V gene TRBV30; 10 bases agree with TRBD1. Germline V gene lookup returns CDR1 GTSNPN and CDR2 SVGIG (reference sequence). Losses at the gene ends were 1 base for V and 0 bases for J; bases not matched to a gene: 12. The CDR3 spans 20 residues. The CDR3 DNA reads TGTGCCTGGAGTGGGGGGACAGGGGAAACTTTTAGCTCTGGGGCCAACGTCCTGACTTTC. It codes for CAWSGGTGETFSSGANVLTF.

This rearrangement joins TRBV6-6 to TRBJ2-7; a possible D gene is TRBD1 (6 bases). The CDR3 contains 14 residues. V lost 7 bases, J lost 3 bases, and 16 bases lay in between. CDR1 MNHNY and CDR2 SVGAGI come from the germline V gene (reference sequence). The CDR3 protein is CASKDRAGVYEQYF. CDR3 coding DNA: TGTGCCAGCAAGGATCGTGCAGGGGTCTACGAGCAGTACTTC.

This clone occurred a few times. This chain uses TRBV7-8 with TRBJ2-5; no definite D call. Trimming took 5 bases from V and 4 from J, leaving 11 bases between them. Germline CDR1 reads SGHVS; CDR2 reads FQNEAQ. This CDR3 is 13 amino acids long. The CDR3 region has the DNA TGTGCCAGCAGCAAGGTGTCGGGAGAGACCCAGTACTTC. It yields the protein CASSKVSGETQYF.

The J gene is TRBJ2-1, the V gene TRBV7-2, with unresolved D. Germline CDR1 is SGHTA and CDR2 is FQGNSA. The CDR3 has 13 amino acids. Trimming pared 3 bases from V and 3 bases from J, leaving 6 bases between. The DNA of the CDR3 is TGTGCCAGCAGCTTTCCCGGCTACAATGAGCAGTTCTTC. Protein product: CASSFPGYNEQFF. Filled out from reference TRBV7-2 and TRBJ2-1, the complete variable domain reads GAGVSQSPSNKVTEKGKDVELRCDPISGHTALYWYRQSLGQGLEFLIYFQGNSAPDKSGLPSDRFSAERTGGSVSTLTIQRTQQEDSAVYLCASSFPGYNEQFFGPGTRLTVL.

This chain links TRBV5-4 with TRBJ2-7; 11 nucleotides match TRBD2. With 4 bases clipped from V and 4 bases from J, the junction kept 4 bases outside the gene matches. Germline V gives CDR1 SGHNT, CDR2 YYREEE (reference sequence). The CDR3 runs to 14 residues. The CDR3 loop is CASSPGLAAYEQYF. CDR3 nucleotide sequence: TGTGCCAGCAGCCCGGGACTAGCGGCTTACGAGCAGTACTTC.

This clone has only a few counts. The same CDR3 is also encoded by other DNA sequences in this sample. The rearrangement links TRBV18 to TRBJ2-3; 10 bases map to TRBD1. After removal of 3 bases from V and 6 bases from J, the junction contained 3 bases not matched to a gene. CDR1 KGHSH and CDR2 LQKENI come from the germline V gene. The CDR3 spans 14 residues. In DNA form, the CDR3 reads TGTGCCAGCTCACCCGGGACAGGGGCCGATACGCAGTATTTT. As protein: CASSPGTGADTQYF.

The chain carries TRBV5-1 and TRBJ1-2, with a tentative D call TRBD1 (6 bases). Trimming cost V 0 bases and J 8 bases, with 14 bases left between them. The CDR3 totals 14 residues. Germline CDR1 is SGHRS and CDR2 is YFSETQ. The CDR3: CASSLAGQRGGYTF. Written as DNA, the CDR3 is TGCGCCAGCAGCTTGGCTGGACAGAGAGGAGGCTACACCTTC.

This clone was counted only a few times. The genes are TRBV30 and TRBJ2-7; tentatively, D is TRBD2 (6 bases). Germline loops: CDR1 GTSNPN, CDR2 SVGIG (reference sequence). Trimming left V 4 bases short and J 11 bases short, with 21 bases between. The CDR3 covers 13 residues. CDR3 nucleotide sequence: TGTGCCTGGACGGCCGGGAGCTTGAGTCGGGAGTACTTC. It codes for CAWTAGSLSREYF. The variable domain in full, with the rest retrieved from reference TRBV30 and TRBJ2-7, is SQTIHQWPATLVQPVGSPLSLECTVEGTSNPNLYWYRQAAGRGLQLLFYSVGIGQISSEVPQNLSASRPQDRQFILSSKKLLLSDSGFYLCAWTAGSLSREYFGPGTRLTVT.

V gene TRBV5-1 combines with J gene TRBJ1-2; possibly TRBD1 for D (5 bases). The CDR3 runs 14 residues. The V and J ends lost 0 bases and 4 bases respectively, with 10 bases between them. Germline CDR1 and CDR2: SGHRS and YFSETQ. As DNA, the CDR3 is TGCGCCAGCAGCTTGGAAGGGGTCGGCTATGGCTACACCTTC. Translation gives CASSLEGVGYGYTF. Based on the CDR3 plus reference TRBV5-1 and TRBJ1-2, the full variable domain is KAGVTQTPRYLIKTRGQQVTLSCSPISGHRSVSWYQQTPGQGLQFLFEYFSETQRNKGNFPGRFSGRQFSNSRSEMNVSTLELGDSALYLCASSLEGVGYGYTFGSGTRLTVV.

This clone has a handful of counts. This chain's CDR3 is CASTRDSGVNQPQHF. The CDR3 DNA reads as TGTGCCAGTACCCGGGACAGCGGTGTGAATCAGCCCCAGCATTTT. The chain links TRBV19 to TRBJ1-5, with 7 bases identical to TRBD1. Germline V CDR1 and CDR2: LNHDA, SQIVND (reference sequence). The V and J ends lost 7 bases and 4 bases, in that order; junction bases with no gene match: 10. CDR3 size: 15 residues.

This clone was seen more than once but under ten times. V and J are TRBV1 and TRBJ2-5; TRBD1 reflects the table's D call only, with no check against the DNA. TRBV1 is described as a pseudogene. There are 15 residues in the CDR3. CDR3 in amino acids: CTSSQRQSHQETQYF. CDR3 sequence (DNA): TGCACCAGCAGTCAGAGACAGAGCCATCAAGAGACCCAGTACTTC.

This sequence joins TRBV6-6 and TRBJ2-1; D uncertain. The CDR3 covers 12 residues. V lost 4 bases and J lost 7, with 8 bases in between. The germline CDR1 and CDR2 sequences are MNHNY and SVGAGI (reference sequence). CDR3: CASSSFINEQFF. The CDR3, as DNA: TGTGCCAGCAGTTCCTTTATAAATGAGCAGTTCTTC.

This chain links TRBV5-1 with TRBJ2-1, with 10 bases fitting TRBD2. The CDR3 extends over 16 amino acids. Trimming at V came to 0 bases and at J to 6 bases, leaving 6 bases not matched to a gene. CDR1 and CDR2 (germline): SGHRS, YFSETQ. In nucleotides, the CDR3 is TGCGCCAGCAGCTTGGCCGGGACTAGCGTCGGCAATGAGCAGTTCTTC. Translated, it gives CASSLAGTSVGNEQFF.

The rearrangement uses TRBV7-3 and TRBJ2-3, with 8 bases identical to TRBD2. V was pared by 4 bases and J by 4 bases, with 7 bases of the junction left unmatched. CDR1 and CDR2 (germline): SGHTA, FQGTGA. This CDR3 has 15 residues. The CDR3 region is CASSSVAGGADTQYF. The CDR3 region has the DNA TGTGCCAGCAGCTCTGTGGCGGGAGGCGCAGATACGCAGTATTTT.

The V call is TRBV7-9, the J call TRBJ2-3; D call uncertain. V gave up 0 bases and J gave up 2 bases, with 15 bases separating them. From germline, CDR1 is SEHNR and CDR2 FQNEAQ (reference sequence). CDR3 length equals 17 residues. This CDR3 reads CASSLASVGGSTDTQYF. For the CDR3, the DNA is TGTGCCAGCAGCTTAGCCTCCGTAGGCGGCTCCACAGATACGCAGTATTTT.

J is TRBJ2-4 and V is TRBV27, with D hard to call. The CDR3 extends over 14 amino acids. The germline V gene encodes CDR1 MNHEY and CDR2 SMNVEV (reference sequence). V lost 0 bases and J lost 6, with 9 bases in between. DNA of the CDR3: TGTGCCAGCAGTTTATCTTCGGGTCCAAACATTCAGTACTTC. Translated, it gives CASSLSSGPNIQYF.

This clone was recorded a few times. The chain joins TRBV30 to TRBJ2-1; 7 bases are a match to TRBD2. V lost 3 bases, J lost 4 bases, and 6 bases stayed unmatched. Per the germline V gene, CDR1 is GTSNPN and CDR2 is SVGIG (reference sequence). The CDR3 contains 14 residues. The CDR3 loop is CAWRGLADYNEQFF. The CDR3 DNA reads as TGTGCCTGGAGAGGTCTAGCGGATTACAATGAGCAGTTCTTC.